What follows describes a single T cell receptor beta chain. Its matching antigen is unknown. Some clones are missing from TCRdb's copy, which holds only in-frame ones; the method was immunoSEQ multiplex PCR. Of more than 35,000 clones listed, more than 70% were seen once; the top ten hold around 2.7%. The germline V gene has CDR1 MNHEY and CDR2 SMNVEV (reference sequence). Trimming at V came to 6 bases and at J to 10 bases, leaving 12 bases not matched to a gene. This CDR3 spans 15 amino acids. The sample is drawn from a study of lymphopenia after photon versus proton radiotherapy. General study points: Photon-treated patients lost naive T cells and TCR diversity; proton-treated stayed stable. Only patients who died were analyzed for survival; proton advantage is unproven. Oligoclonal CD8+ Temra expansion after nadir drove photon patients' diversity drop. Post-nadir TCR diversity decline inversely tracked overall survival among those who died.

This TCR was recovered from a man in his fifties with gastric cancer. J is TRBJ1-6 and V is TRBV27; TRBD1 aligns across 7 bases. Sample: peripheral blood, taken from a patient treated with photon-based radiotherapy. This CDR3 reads CASSPEGGAFSPLHF. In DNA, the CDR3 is TGTGCCAGCAGCCCCGAAGGGGGCGCATTCTCACCCCTCCACTTT.